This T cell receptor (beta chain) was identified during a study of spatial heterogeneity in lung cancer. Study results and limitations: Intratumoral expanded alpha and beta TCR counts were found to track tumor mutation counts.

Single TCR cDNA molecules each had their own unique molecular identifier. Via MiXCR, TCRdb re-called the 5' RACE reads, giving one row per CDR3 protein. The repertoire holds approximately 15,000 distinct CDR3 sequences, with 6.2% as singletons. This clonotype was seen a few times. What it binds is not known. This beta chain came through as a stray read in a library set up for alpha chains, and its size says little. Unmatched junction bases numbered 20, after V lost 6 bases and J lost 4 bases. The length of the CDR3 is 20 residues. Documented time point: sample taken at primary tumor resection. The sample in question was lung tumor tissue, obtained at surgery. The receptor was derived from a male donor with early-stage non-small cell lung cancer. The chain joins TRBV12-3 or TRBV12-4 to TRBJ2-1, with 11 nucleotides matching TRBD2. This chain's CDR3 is CASSRRGYRGSSGGYNEQFF. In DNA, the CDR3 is TGTGCCAGCAGCCGCAGGGGCTACAGGGGTTCTAGCGGGGGGTACAATGAGCAGTTCTTC.